This T cell receptor beta chain was captured in a study of molecular identifiers for immune sequencing clone quantification. This clonotype was seen only once. Its antigen remains unknown. TCRdb processed the PCR reads anew with MiXCR; each CDR3 protein has one entry. The data contain some 100,000 distinct CDR3 sequences, roughly 38% of them singletons. The CDR3 loop spans 16 amino acids. CDR1 is MGHRA and CDR2 is YSYEKL in the germline V gene. J gave up 4 bases and V 8 bases, and 9 bases lay outside the gene matches. Findings of the study overall: It was shown that clones above 20 RNA copies held over 99% of effector molecules, but under 1% in naive cells. Reports indicate spiked Jurkat TCR RNA from one cell could be found among about a million naive cells.

The clonotype originates from a human donor in good health. Some libraries in this study had Jurkat cell RNA spiked in. The J gene is TRBJ2-1, the V gene TRBV4-1; TRBD2 matches at 12 bases. Sequenced material: naive CD8+ T cells from blood, with Jurkat cell RNA spiked in. Subset of the sample: FACS-sorted CD8+CD4-CCR7+CD45RA+ naive T cells. CDR3 residues: CASSLPLAGGYNEQFF. DNA for the CDR3: TGCGCCAGCTCTCTCCCTCTAGCGGGAGGGTACAATGAGCAGTTCTTC.